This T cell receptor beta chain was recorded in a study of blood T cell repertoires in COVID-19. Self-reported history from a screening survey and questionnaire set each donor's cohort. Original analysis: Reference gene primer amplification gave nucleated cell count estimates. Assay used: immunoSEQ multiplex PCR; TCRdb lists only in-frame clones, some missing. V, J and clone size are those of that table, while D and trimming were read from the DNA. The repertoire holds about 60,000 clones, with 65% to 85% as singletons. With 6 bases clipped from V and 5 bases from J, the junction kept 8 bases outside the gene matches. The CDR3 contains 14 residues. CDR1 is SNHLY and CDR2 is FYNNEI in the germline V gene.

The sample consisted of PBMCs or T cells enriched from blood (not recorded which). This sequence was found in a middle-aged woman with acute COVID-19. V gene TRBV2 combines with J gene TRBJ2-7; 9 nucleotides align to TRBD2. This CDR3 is CASSAGTSRNEQYF. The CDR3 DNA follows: TGTGCCAGCAGCGCCGGGACTAGCAGGAACGAGCAGTACTTC. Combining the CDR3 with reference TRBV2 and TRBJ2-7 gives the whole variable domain EPEVTQTPSHQVTQMGQEVILRCVPISNHLYFYWYRQILGQKVEFLVSFYNNEISEKSEIFDDQFSVERPDGSNFTLKIRSTKLEDSAMYFCASSAGTSRNEQYFGPGTRLTVT.